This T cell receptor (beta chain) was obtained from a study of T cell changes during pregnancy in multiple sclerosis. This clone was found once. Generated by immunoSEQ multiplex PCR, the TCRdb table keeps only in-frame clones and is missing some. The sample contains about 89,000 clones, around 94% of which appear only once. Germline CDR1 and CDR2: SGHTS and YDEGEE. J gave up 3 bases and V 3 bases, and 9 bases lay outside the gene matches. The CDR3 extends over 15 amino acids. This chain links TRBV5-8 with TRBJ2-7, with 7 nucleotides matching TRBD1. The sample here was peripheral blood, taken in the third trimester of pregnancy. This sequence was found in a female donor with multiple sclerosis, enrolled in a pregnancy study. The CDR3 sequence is CASSWQDRRLYEQYF. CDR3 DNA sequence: TGTGCCAGCAGCTGGCAGGACAGGCGCCTCTACGAGCAGTACTTC.